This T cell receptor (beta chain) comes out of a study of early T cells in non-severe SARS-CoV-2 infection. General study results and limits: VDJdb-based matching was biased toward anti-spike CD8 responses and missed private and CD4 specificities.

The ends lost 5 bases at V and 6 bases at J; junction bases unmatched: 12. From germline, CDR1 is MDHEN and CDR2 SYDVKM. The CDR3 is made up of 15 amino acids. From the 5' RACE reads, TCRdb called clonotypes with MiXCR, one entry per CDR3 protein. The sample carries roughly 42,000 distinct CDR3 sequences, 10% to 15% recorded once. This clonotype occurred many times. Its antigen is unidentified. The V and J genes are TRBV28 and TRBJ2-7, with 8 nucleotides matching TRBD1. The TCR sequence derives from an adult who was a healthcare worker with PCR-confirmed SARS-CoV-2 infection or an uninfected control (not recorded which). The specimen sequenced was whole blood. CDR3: CASSQGTGSLGEQYF. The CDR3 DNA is TGTGCCAGCAGTCAGGGGACAGGCAGCCTAGGCGAGCAGTACTTC.